Listed here is a single T cell receptor (beta chain). It lacks a known antigen. Per-base qualities were not stored, and no clone one base away is much larger. Spanning cysteine to phenylalanine, the CDR3 consists of 15 amino acids. The sequence is cut down to CDR3 DNA, 45 bases in frame from base 1. CDR1 SGHNT and CDR2 YYREEE were looked up in the germline V gene (reference sequence). Compared with germline, V lacks 4 bases and J lacks 8 bases; bases without a gene match: 14. Collaborating institutions collected whole blood in K2EDTA tubes following their own protocols. For TCRbeta analysis, collaborators shipped samples in one of three forms: frozen whole blood, isolated PBMCs, or DNA extracted from either of those sample types. The sample originates from a study of blood T cell repertoires in COVID-19 (dated by TCRdb to 2018 to 2021). For the study in its entirety: Samples from collaborators originated in the United States, Italy and Spain and spanned both the acute and convalescent phases of COVID-19. Samples were obtained from the ongoing ImmuneRACE study (first 160 participants) and from about 1,300 subjects provided by 6 global collaborators. Where HLA class I and class II types were available, the types were taken from metadata supplied by the sample provider, not from assay-based typing. Subjects who had been exposed to COVID-19, were actively infected with it, or had recovered from it provided the deeply sampled blood TCRbeta repertoires that made up the dataset. The repertoires were made available in a free public database intended to serve as a resource for research on the immune response to SARS-CoV-2. Nearly every sample came with metadata listing a de-identified subject ID, COVID-19 status, age in years and sex. The prospective study material was composed of cDNA or gDNA derived from T cells, B-cell-depleted T cells, or PBMCs.

The study at large found these results: The amount of clinical and demographic metadata varied by source and participant and was provided uncurated.

TCRbeta CDR3 regions were amplified from genomic DNA by means of the immunoSEQ Assay, a bias-controlled multiplex PCR. For the original study's pipeline: Within the assay, amplification of reference gene primers was used to estimate how many nucleated cells each sample contained. Sequence reads were collapsed and filtered to measure the absolute abundance of every unique TCRbeta CDR3 rearrangement. For each sample, productive Simpson clonality was calculated by taking the square root of Simpson's diversity index across productive rearrangements. TCRdb stores this immuneACCESS table with in-frame sequences only. Part of the clones is absent; in the studies checked, under half of the shortfall reflects unresolved V genes, and no reason is known for the rest. The V and J calls and the clone size are those of that table, but D and trimming were determined from the DNA. In all, the sample holds 56,000 or so clones, and roughly 85% of those were seen once. The ten most abundant clones make up about 9.4% of the sample.

This receptor was obtained from a human donor in a cohort sampled during active COVID-19. The sample was peripheral blood. This sequence uses TRBV5-4 and TRBJ1-2; TRBD1 lines up with 7 middle nucleotides. This receptor has the CDR3 CASSRSEGALGGYTF. The bases read TGTGCCAGCAGCAGGTCGGAGGGGGCCTTAGGGGGCTACACCTTC.